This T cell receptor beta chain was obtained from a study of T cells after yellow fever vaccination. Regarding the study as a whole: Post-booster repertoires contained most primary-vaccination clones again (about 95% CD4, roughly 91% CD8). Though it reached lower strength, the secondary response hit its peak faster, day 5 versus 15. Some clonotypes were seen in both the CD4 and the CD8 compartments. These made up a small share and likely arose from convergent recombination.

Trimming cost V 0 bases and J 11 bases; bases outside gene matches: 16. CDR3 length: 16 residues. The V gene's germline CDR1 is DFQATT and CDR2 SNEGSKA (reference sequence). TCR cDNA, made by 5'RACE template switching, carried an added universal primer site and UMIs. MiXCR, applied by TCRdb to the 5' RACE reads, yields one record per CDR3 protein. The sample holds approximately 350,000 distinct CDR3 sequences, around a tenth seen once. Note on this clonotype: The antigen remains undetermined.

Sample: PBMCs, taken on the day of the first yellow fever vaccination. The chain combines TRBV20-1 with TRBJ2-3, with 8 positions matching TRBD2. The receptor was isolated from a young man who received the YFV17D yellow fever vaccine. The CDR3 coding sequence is TGCAGTGCTAGAGATCCCGGACTAGCTCTAGATGGGTGGCAGTATTTT. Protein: CSARDPGLALDGWQYF.